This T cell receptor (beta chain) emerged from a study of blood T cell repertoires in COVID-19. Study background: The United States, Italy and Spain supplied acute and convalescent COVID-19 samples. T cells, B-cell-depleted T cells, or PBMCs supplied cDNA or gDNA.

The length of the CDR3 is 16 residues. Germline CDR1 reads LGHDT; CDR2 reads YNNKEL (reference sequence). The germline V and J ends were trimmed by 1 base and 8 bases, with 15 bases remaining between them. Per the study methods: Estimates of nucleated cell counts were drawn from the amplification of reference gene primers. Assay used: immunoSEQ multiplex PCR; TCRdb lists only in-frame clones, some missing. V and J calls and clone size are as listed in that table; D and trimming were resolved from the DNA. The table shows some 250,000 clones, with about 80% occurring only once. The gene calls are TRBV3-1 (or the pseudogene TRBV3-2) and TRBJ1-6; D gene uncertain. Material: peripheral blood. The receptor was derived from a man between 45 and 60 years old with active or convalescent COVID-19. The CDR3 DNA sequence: TGTGCCAGCAGCCAAGTTATCGGTGGAGTGCATTCACCCCTCCACTTT. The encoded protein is CASSQVIGGVHSPLHF.